Listed below are T cell receptor beta chains from one sample, sequenced in a study of blood T cells in healthy people across ages. Each CDR3 protein gets one entry after TCRdb re-called the 5' RACE reads with MiXCR. The repertoire holds fewer than 1,200,000 distinct CDR3 sequences, with under 30% as singletons. These same records also appear under a second study, on T cells of mothers and their children.

Sequences were obtained from blood. The receptors stem from a girl aged 2-9 years in good health. The CDR3 runs from the conserved cysteine through the conserved F or W. The order of the fields is CDR3 protein, CDR3 DNA, V gene, clone size, J gene, D gene. D genes are given only for firm matches. The size field is filled for only some rows; it gives once, few, many or a size class.

CASSLGGQRMGSYNSPLHF | TGTGCCAGCAGCTTGGGGGGACAGCGGATGGGCTCCTATAATTCACCCCTCCACTTT | TRBV7-9 | NA | TRBJ1-6 | TRBD1
CASSFLVGSGANVLTF | TGTGCCAGCAGTTTCCTCGTGGGCTCTGGGGCCAACGTCCTGACTTTC | TRBV27 | NA | TRBJ2-6 | NA
CASSAPEFNEQFF | TGTGCCAGCAGCGCACCGGAGTTTAATGAGCAGTTCTTC | TRBV7-3 | few | TRBJ2-1 | NA
CPSSWGDIEQFF | TGTCCCAGCAGCTGGGGGGATATTGAGCAGTTCTTC | TRBV7-9 | few | TRBJ2-1 | NA
CSGRGANEAFF | TGCAGCGGTAGGGGCGCGAATGAAGCTTTCTTT | TRBV29-1 | few | TRBJ1-1 | NA
CASSPGLLHGYTF | TGTGCCAGCAGTCCGGGACTCCTCCATGGCTACACCTTC | TRBV6-2/TRBV6-3 | NA | TRBJ1-2 | NA
CASSFVPGELFF | TGTGCCAGCAGCTTCGTACCCGGGGAGCTGTTTTTT | TRBV6-5 | NA | TRBJ2-2 | NA
CASSSLLAGEGSRYNEQFF | TGTGCCAGCAGTTCCCTGCTTGCGGGGGAGGGTAGTAGGTACAATGAGCAGTTCTTC | TRBV6-5 | NA | TRBJ2-1 | TRBD2
CSAPVGTGDQVEQFF | TGCAGTGCTCCGGTCGGGACAGGGGATCAGGTGGAGCAGTTCTTC | TRBV20-1 | NA | TRBJ2-1 | TRBD1
CSVLTPNTEAFF | TGCAGCGTGCTGACTCCGAACACTGAAGCTTTCTTT | TRBV29-1 | NA | TRBJ1-1 | NA
CASSLRPPGQGGEKLFF | TGTGCCAGCAGCTTAAGGCCCCCGGGACAGGGGGGGGAAAAACTGTTTTTT | TRBV7-2 | few | TRBJ1-4 | TRBD1
CASSPASDRDTQYF | TGTGCCAGCAGCCCAGCGAGTGACCGAGATACGCAGTATTTT | TRBV13 | NA | TRBJ2-3 | NA
CASGIMGDRYEKLFF | TGTGCCAGCGGTATAATGGGGGACAGATATGAAAAACTGTTTTTT | TRBV28 | NA | TRBJ1-4 | TRBD1
CSVESSGLAGGVAELDTQYF | TGCAGCGTTGAAAGCTCGGGACTAGCGGGGGGAGTAGCCGAACTTGATACGCAGTATTTT | TRBV29-1 | few | TRBJ2-3 | TRBD2
CASSFRSGKGETQYF | TGTGCCAGCAGTTTTCGATCCGGGAAGGGAGAGACCCAGTACTTC | TRBV28 | NA | TRBJ2-5 | NA
CATSSIKNEQFF | TGTGCCACCAGCAGCATCAAGAATGAGCAGTTCTTC | TRBV15 | few | TRBJ2-1 | NA
CASSPARVSNQPQHF | TGTGCCAGCAGTCCCGCCCGGGTTAGCAATCAGCCCCAGCATTTT | TRBV12-3/TRBV12-4 | few | TRBJ1-5 | NA
CASGPNLGGGIYNEQFF | TGTGCCAGCGGTCCAAACCTTGGCGGGGGAATTTACAATGAGCAGTTCTTC | TRBV28 | NA | TRBJ2-1 | TRBD2
CASSYSVEAFF | TGTGCCAGCAGTTACTCTGTTGAAGCTTTCTTT | TRBV6-6 | NA | TRBJ1-1 | NA
CASSPGGSKFTDTQYF | TGCGCCAGCAGCCCTGGGGGTTCCAAATTCACAGATACGCAGTATTTT | TRBV5-1 | NA | TRBJ2-3 | NA
CSARVSGRGPVETQYF | TGCAGTGCTAGAGTGTCAGGGAGGGGGCCGGTGGAGACCCAGTACTTC | TRBV20-1 | NA | TRBJ2-5 | NA
CASSSTGTSGGTGELFF | TGTGCCAGCAGTTCCACCGGGACTAGCGGGGGTACCGGGGAGCTGTTTTTT | TRBV6-2/TRBV6-3 | NA | TRBJ2-2 | TRBD2
CANNDRANSYEQYF | TGTGCCAACAATGACAGGGCGAACTCCTACGAGCAGTACTTC | TRBV6-2/TRBV6-3 | few | TRBJ2-7 | TRBD1
CSARDFAPSSYNEQFF | TGCAGTGCTAGAGATTTTGCTCCTTCATCTTACAATGAGCAGTTCTTC | TRBV20-1 | NA | TRBJ2-1 | NA
CSVEDLGGWFF | TGCAGCGTTGAAGATTTGGGGGGGTGGTTCTTC | TRBV29-1 | NA | TRBJ2-5 | TRBD2
CASNTAGGVEQYF | TGTGCCAGCAACACTGCGGGGGGGGTCGAGCAGTACTTC | TRBV7-2 | few | TRBJ2-7 | TRBD2
CASSYFEGASEAFF | TGTGCCAGCAGTTACTTCGAGGGGGCATCTGAAGCTTTCTTT | TRBV6-5 | NA | TRBJ1-1 | TRBD1
CASTLRQGEKETQYF | TGTGCCAGCACCCTGAGACAGGGGGAAAAAGAGACCCAGTACTTC | TRBV6-6 | NA | TRBJ2-5 | TRBD1
CASSPDSPGSGNTIYF | TGTGCCAGCAGTCCCGACAGTCCTGGCTCTGGAAACACCATATATTTT | TRBV12-3/TRBV12-4 | NA | TRBJ1-3 | NA
CASSKGDTQETQYF | TGTGCCAGCAGCAAAGGTGACACCCAAGAGACCCAGTACTTC | TRBV7-2 | few | TRBJ2-5 | NA
CSVEVRGGGLFF | TGCAGCGTTGAAGTGAGAGGGGGTGGGCTGTTTTTT | TRBV29-1 | NA | TRBJ1-4 | NA
CASRGEGINIQYF | TGTGCCAGCAGGGGTGAGGGAATAAACATTCAGTACTTC | TRBV7-8 | NA | TRBJ2-4 | NA
CASSQDIGLEQYF | TGTGCCAGCAGCCAAGATATCGGGTTGGAGCAGTACTTC | TRBV4-2 | NA | TRBJ2-7 | NA
CSALMGNSNEKLFF | TGCAGCGCCTTGATGGGAAATTCTAATGAAAAACTGTTTTTT | TRBV29-1 | NA | TRBJ1-4 | NA
CASSLGDRFSYNEQFF | TGTGCCAGCAGTTTAGGGGACAGATTCTCCTACAATGAGCAGTTCTTC | TRBV28 | NA | TRBJ2-1 | TRBD1
CASRTESHEQYF | TGTGCCAGCAGAACGGAATCCCACGAGCAGTACTTC | TRBV4-2 | NA | TRBJ2-7 | NA
CASIGGTLYNEQFF | TGTGCCAGCATAGGAGGGACACTCTACAATGAGCAGTTCTTC | TRBV12-3/TRBV12-4 | NA | TRBJ2-1 | NA
CASSTWTGEMNTEAFF | TGTGCCAGTAGTACCTGGACAGGGGAGATGAACACTGAAGCTTTCTTT | TRBV19 | NA | TRBJ1-1 | TRBD1
CASSYSHSNQPQHF | TGTGCCAGCAGTTACTCCCATAGCAATCAGCCCCAGCATTTT | TRBV6-5 | few | TRBJ1-5 | NA
CSAEESGVYNEQFF | TGCAGCGCTGAAGAAAGCGGGGTCTACAATGAGCAGTTCTTC | TRBV29-1 | NA | TRBJ2-1 | TRBD2
CASSPQGRGYTF | TGTGCCAGCAGTCCTCAGGGGAGAGGCTACACCTTC | TRBV12-3/TRBV12-4 | few | TRBJ1-2 | NA
CASSLPLRNTEAFF | TGTGCCAGCAGCTTGCCTCTCAGGAACACTGAAGCTTTCTTT | TRBV5-6 | few | TRBJ1-1 | NA
CASSLTPRQVHEAFF | TGTGCCAGTAGCCTTACCCCAAGACAGGTACATGAAGCTTTCTTT | TRBV19 | NA | TRBJ1-1 | NA
CASSIPGTGGNTETFF | TGTGCCAGTAGTATACCGGGGACGGGAGGCAACACTGAAACTTTCTTT | TRBV19 | NA | TRBJ1-1 | NA
CASSYLRPETQYF | TGTGCCAGCAGTTACCTGAGACCAGAGACCCAGTACTTC | TRBV12-3/TRBV12-4 | once | TRBJ2-5 | NA
CASSQAPGNTGELFF | TGTGCCAGTAGTCAAGCCCCCGGGAACACCGGGGAGCTGTTTTTT | TRBV19 | NA | TRBJ2-2 | NA
CASNEGVTQYF | TGTGCCAGCAATGAAGGGGTGACCCAGTACTTC | TRBV6-2/TRBV6-3 | few | TRBJ2-5 | NA
CASSLGAQGPQETQYF | TGCGCCAGCAGCTTGGGGGCACAGGGGCCCCAAGAGACCCAGTACTTC | TRBV5-1 | few | TRBJ2-5 | TRBD1
CSAWDRAGGLTGELFF | TGCAGTGCTTGGGATAGGGCGGGGGGGCTCACCGGGGAGCTGTTTTTT | TRBV20-1 | NA | TRBJ2-2 | TRBD2